The 16 T cell receptor beta chains presented below share a single source sample, sequenced in a study of cytomegalovirus exposure and HLA in healthy donors. The primer mix had 60 Vbeta and 13 Jbeta primers. Libraries were prepared by immunoSEQ multiplex PCR; TCRdb keeps only in-frame clonotypes and omits some of them. Counted here are about 170,000 clones, approximately 81% occurring once; the ten biggest clones make up 2.4%. The material sequenced was PBMCs. The receptors shown here come from a male donor in good health and CMV-seronegative.

The chain couples TRBV10-3 to TRBJ2-1; 9 bases match TRBD1. The germline gives CDR1 ENHRY, CDR2 SYGVKD. V lost 4 bases to trimming and J lost 3 bases; unmatched junction nucleotides: 7. The length of the CDR3 is 16 residues. The CDR3 DNA is TGTGCCATCAGTGTTTTGGGACAGGGCGGCTACAATGAGCAGTTCTTC. Its translation is CAISVLGQGGYNEQFF.

V gene TRBV18 combines with J gene TRBJ2-2, with D possibly TRBD1 on 5 matching bases. Deletions cut 3 bases from V and 1 base from J, with 18 bases between. This CDR3 comprises 18 residues. Germline assignment: CDR1 KGHSH and CDR2 LQKENI. DNA for the CDR3: TGTGCCAGCTCACCTGCAGCAGGGCGCCTAGAGAACACCGGGGAGCTGTTTTTT. Residues: CASSPAAGRLENTGELFF.

This chain connects TRBV7-9 to TRBJ1-5; TRBD1 matches 10 bases. The CDR3 sequence is 15 residues long. In germline, CDR1 is SEHNR, CDR2 FQNEAQ (reference sequence). V shed 1 base and J 6 bases; nucleotides not matched to a gene: 3. The DNA for the CDR3 is TGTGCCAGCAGCTTAGAGGGGACAGGGGTTCAGCCCCAGCATTTT. It is translated as CASSLEGTGVQPQHF.

This clone was observed once. This chain uses TRBV7-6 with TRBJ1-1; 8 bases map to TRBD1. The length of the CDR3 is 16 residues. Germline CDR1 and CDR2: SGHVS and FNYEAQ. The ends lost 5 bases at V and 2 bases at J; junction bases unmatched: 10. The CDR3 coding sequence is TGTGCCAGCAGCCCGGACAGGGAGGACGGTAACACTGAAGCTTTCTTT. This gives the protein CASSPDREDGNTEAFF. Complete variable domain (other parts from reference TRBV7-6 and TRBJ1-1): GAGVSQSPRYKVTKRGQDVALRCDPISGHVSLYWYRQALGQGPEFLTYFNYEAQQDKSGLPNDRFSAERPEGSISTLTIQRTEQRDSAMYRCASSPDREDGNTEAFFGQGTRLTVV.

The J gene is TRBJ2-7, the V gene TRBV15; 10 nucleotides agree with TRBD1. Germline V gene lookup returns CDR1 LNHNV and CDR2 YYDKDF (reference sequence). CDR3 length: 18 amino acids. Germline trimming cut 0 bases from V and 2 bases from J; bases unmatched to any gene: 10. CDR3 DNA: TGTGCCACCAGCAGAGACTCCTTTAGGGACAGGGGTACCTACGAGCAGTACTTC. This sequence encodes CATSRDSFRDRGTYEQYF.

The genes are TRBV2 and TRBJ2-3; D is undetermined. Trimming took 9 bases from V and 5 from J, leaving 12 bases between them. Germline values: CDR1 SNHLY, CDR2 FYNNEI. CDR3 length equals 12 residues. CDR3 in amino acids: CASFGSGDTQYF. The CDR3, as DNA: TGTGCCAGTTTTGGGTCGGGAGATACGCAGTATTTT.

This chain's CDR3 is CASSQDVGAETQYF. CDR3 in DNA: TGTGCCAGCAGCCAAGATGTGGGGGCTGAGACCCAGTACTTC. This sequence joins TRBV4-2 and TRBJ2-5; maybe TRBD1 (6 bases). Germline V gene data show CDR1 as LGHNA and CDR2 as YNFKEQ. The V and J ends lost 0 bases and 5 bases respectively, with 10 bases between them. The CDR3 consists of 14 residues.

The chain is built from TRBV28 and TRBJ1-4; D is uncertain. This CDR3 is built from 15 residues. V shed 7 bases and J shed 0 bases, with 12 bases lying between them. Per the germline V gene, CDR1 is MDHEN and CDR2 is SYDVKM. As DNA, the CDR3 is TGTGCCAGCACCCACGAGTTGACAACTAATGAAAAACTGTTTTTT. It encodes CASTHELTTNEKLFF.

The V gene is TRBV28, the J gene TRBJ2-7, with TRBD1 matching 11 bases. J gave up 3 bases and V 3 bases, and 10 bases lay outside the gene matches. The CDR3 is 17 amino acids. The germline CDR1 and CDR2 sequences are MDHEN and SYDVKM. The CDR3 DNA reads as TGTGCCAGCAGTTTGGAGGGCCCCGGGACAGGGGGCTACGAGCAGTACTTC. Translation gives CASSLEGPGTGGYEQYF.

The chain links TRBV30 to TRBJ1-3, with D possibly being TRBD1 (6 bases). Germline V lookup: CDR1 GTSNPN, CDR2 SVGIG (reference sequence). Trimming cost V 1 base and J 0 bases, with 10 bases left between them. This CDR3 has 15 amino acids. The DNA of the CDR3 is TGTGCCTGGAGTGGCGACAGGCGCTCTGGAAACACCATATATTTT. As protein: CAWSGDRRSGNTIYF.

This sequence joins TRBV30 and TRBJ2-5; D is unresolved. CDR1 GTSNPN and CDR2 SVGIG come from the germline V gene (reference sequence). The V and J ends lost 3 bases and 6 bases respectively, with 17 bases between them. The length of the CDR3 is 14 residues. CDR3 in amino acids: CAWRRQGVSQTQYF. In DNA, the CDR3 is TGTGCCTGGAGGCGACAAGGTGTCAGCCAGACCCAGTACTTC.

The CDR3 loop is CASTSQGFLGNQPQHF. The CDR3, as DNA: TGTGCCAGCACCTCGCAGGGGTTCCTAGGCAATCAGCCCCAGCATTTT. The chain links TRBV28 to TRBJ1-5; a weak D match, TRBD1 (6 bases). CDR3 length: 16 amino acids. Trimming stripped 7 bases from V and 2 bases from J, with 18 bases between. Germline-derived CDR1 and CDR2 are MDHEN and SYDVKM.

This clone was detected a few times. The chain couples TRBV6-5 to TRBJ1-1, with TRBD1 as a possible D gene (5 bases). The CDR3 runs 15 residues. In germline, CDR1 is MNHEY, CDR2 SVGAGI. V gave up 8 bases and J gave up 4 bases, with 20 bases separating them. The CDR3, as DNA: TGTGCCAGCGGAACCCCTCGGCGGGGCGGCACTGAAGCTTTCTTT. It encodes CASGTPRRGGTEAFF.

The chain joins TRBV4-2 to TRBJ2-7, with a possible D match to TRBD2 (6 bases). Trimming removed 1 base from V and 2 bases from J, with 18 bases in between. Germline V lookup: CDR1 LGHNA, CDR2 YNFKEQ. This CDR3 has 17 residues. CDR3 sequence (DNA): TGTGCCAGCAGCCAAGGGACCGGGACTCCTAATGCCTACGAGCAGTACTTC. This codes for CASSQGTGTPNAYEQYF.

Many counts were recorded for this clone. The chain is built from TRBV6-5 and TRBJ1-2, with D possibly being TRBD1 (5 bases). The CDR3 spans 14 residues. The germline V and J ends were trimmed by 6 bases and 2 bases, with 13 bases remaining between them. Germline V lookup: CDR1 MNHEY, CDR2 SVGAGI. As DNA, the CDR3 is TGTGCCAGCAGGGAGGGGAACAACAACTATGGCTACACCTTC. Translation gives CASREGNNNYGYTF.

The chain is built from TRBV2 and TRBJ1-5; no clear D gene. This CDR3 is built from 13 residues. The germline V and J ends were trimmed by 8 bases and 1 base, with 9 bases remaining between them. The germline V gene encodes CDR1 SNHLY and CDR2 FYNNEI. The CDR3 sequence is CASLLGSNQPQHF. The CDR3 bases are TGTGCCAGCTTACTAGGCAGCAATCAGCCCCAGCATTTT.